The rows below give T cell receptor beta chains drawn from one sample of a study of blood T cell repertoires in COVID-19. Sequencing was performed with immunoSEQ multiplex PCR; in TCRdb, only in-frame clones are kept and a portion is missing. The table includes about 48,000 clones, around nine tenths detected once. Sequencing used peripheral blood. The source of these receptors is a man aged 70 or older with acute or convalescent COVID-19. Both conserved end residues are part of each CDR3. The D gene is left open where the match is weak. Not every row has a clone size; where given, it reads once, few, many or a size class.

cdr3_length	j_call	v_call	clone_size	d_call	cdr3_nt	cdr3_aa
16	TRBJ2-3	TRBV4-1	NA	TRBD2	TGCGCCAGCAGCCTAGATAGCGGGGGGCCCACAGATACGCAGTATTTT	CASSLDSGGPTDTQYF
16	TRBJ1-5	TRBV6-2/TRBV6-3	NA	NA	TGTGCCAGCAGCCCCCAGGGCCTAGAGGGCAATCAGCCCCAGCATTTT	CASSPQGLEGNQPQHF
17	TRBJ1-5	TRBV18	NA	NA	TGTGCCAGCTCCCCCTTCGGACAGTATGAAAGCAATCAGCCCCAGCATTTT	CASSPFGQYESNQPQHF
14	TRBJ2-7	TRBV6-5	once	TRBD1	TGTGCCAGCAGGCCGCGACAGGGTATAGTTGAGCAGTACTTC	CASRPRQGIVEQYF
14	TRBJ2-5	TRBV27	NA	NA	TGTGCCAGCAGGCTATTTATGGGGTCAGGGGTCAAGTACTTC	CASRLFMGSGVKYF
14	TRBJ2-7	TRBV11-2	NA	NA	TGTGCCAGCAGCTTGGTACGACAGGTCTGGAAGCAGTACTTC	CASSLVRQVWKQYF
16	TRBJ2-1	TRBV5-1	NA	TRBD2	TGCGCCAGCACCATGACCCTAGCGGGGGAAATCAATGAGCAGTTCTTC	CASTMTLAGEINEQFF
13	TRBJ2-3	TRBV4-3	NA	NA	TGCGCCAGCAGCCCACGGGGCACAGATACGCAGTATTTT	CASSPRGTDTQYF
13	TRBJ1-2	TRBV27	NA	TRBD1	TGTGCCAGCAGTTTAGACAGGGGCGGTGGCTACACCTTC	CASSLDRGGGYTF
16	TRBJ2-5	TRBV10-2	NA	TRBD2	TGCGCCAGCAGTTCTCTAGCGGGGGACGAGGGAGAGACCCAGTACTTC	CASSSLAGDEGETQYF
16	TRBJ2-5	TRBV11-2	once	TRBD2	TGTGCCAGCAGCCCCCGGACTAGCGGATGGGGAGAGACCCAGTACTTC	CASSPRTSGWGETQYF
14	TRBJ2-3	TRBV11-2	NA	NA	TGTGCCAGCAGAAGACTGGTCGGCACAGATACGCAGTATTTT	CASRRLVGTDTQYF
14	TRBJ1-6	TRBV7-6	NA	NA	TGTGCCAGCAGCTTCGGCAGGGGAGACTCACCCCTCCACTTT	CASSFGRGDSPLHF
14	TRBJ1-6	TRBV6-5	NA	NA	TGTGCCAGCGGGGAGTCTTCCTATAATTCACCCCTCCACTTT	CASGESSYNSPLHF
14	TRBJ2-5	TRBV7-2	NA	TRBD2	TGTGCCAGCACTCTAAGATGGGGGGGAGAGACCCAGTACTTC	CASTLRWGGETQYF
15	TRBJ1-6	TRBV6-1	NA	NA	TGTGCCAGCAGTGACGGTAGCTCCTATAATTCACCCCTCCACTTT	CASSDGSSYNSPLHF
14	TRBJ1-5	TRBV6-6	once	TRBD1	TGTGCCAGCAGTGGACAGGGAGGTAGGCAGCCCCAGCATTTT	CASSGQGGRQPQHF
16	TRBJ2-6	TRBV15	NA	NA	TGTGCCACCAGCACAGGCCACACCTCTGGGGCCAACGTCCTGACTTTC	CATSTGHTSGANVLTF
13	TRBJ1-2	TRBV7-2	NA	TRBD1	TGTGCCAGCAGCCACGACAGGGACTATGGCTACACCTTC	CASSHDRDYGYTF
14	TRBJ1-5	TRBV2	NA	NA	TGTGCCAGCAGTCAGACAGGTGGATCAGGGCCCCAGCATTTT	CASSQTGGSGPQHF
13	TRBJ1-6	TRBV2	NA	NA	TGTGCCAGCGCTTCGGACTCTAATTCACCCCTCCACTTT	CASASDSNSPLHF
15	TRBJ2-7	TRBV13	NA	TRBD1	TGTGCCAGCAGCTTAGGGGGACAGGGGTCCTACGAGCAGTACTTC	CASSLGGQGSYEQYF
16	TRBJ2-5	TRBV6-8	NA	NA	TGTGCCAGCAGTTACGAGAAGGGACGCCGGGAGGAGACCCAGTACTTC	CASSYEKGRREETQYF
14	TRBJ2-2	TRBV5-5	NA	NA	TGTGCCAGCAGCTTGGGGCAGAACACCGGGGAGCTGTTTTTT	CASSLGQNTGELFF
17	TRBJ2-1	TRBV4-1	NA	NA	TGCGCCAGCAGCCAAGAGGGTGGAGGGGGCGTCTACAATGAGCAGTTCTTC	CASSQEGGGGVYNEQFF
15	TRBJ2-2	TRBV28	medium-sized	TRBD2	TGTGCCAGCACCCTAGCGGCTAGTTACACCGGGGAGCTGTTTTTT	CASTLAASYTGELFF
13	TRBJ2-5	TRBV5-1	NA	NA	TGCGCCAGCAGCTTGGGGGCCCCGACGACCCAGTACTTC	CASSLGAPTTQYF
15	TRBJ1-2	TRBV18	few	TRBD1	TGTGCCAGCTCACCACCCTTAGGGGGCCTTGGCGGCTACACCTTC	CASSPPLGGLGGYTF
18	TRBJ1-1	TRBV27	NA	TRBD1	TGTGCCAGCAGTTTGAGACCGGGGACAGGGGGCCCAAACACTGAAGCTTTCTTT	CASSLRPGTGGPNTEAFF
17	TRBJ2-5	TRBV5-5	NA	TRBD2	TGTGCCAGCAGCACCGTAGCGGGTCGCGGAGGACAAGAGACCCAGTACTTC	CASSTVAGRGGQETQYF
13	TRBJ1-2	TRBV30	NA	TRBD1	TGTGCCTGGAGTGCCCCGGGACAGAATGGCTACACCTTC	CAWSAPGQNGYTF
14	TRBJ1-2	TRBV7-9	NA	NA	TGTGCCAGCAGCGGACTCAACGGACTCTATGGCTACACCTTC	CASSGLNGLYGYTF
15	TRBJ2-7	TRBV5-5	NA	TRBD1	TGTGCCAGCAGCTTGGGGGACAGAAGCCCTTACGAGCAGTACTTC	CASSLGDRSPYEQYF
13	TRBJ2-7	TRBV7-2	once	TRBD2	TGTGCCAGCAGCACTAGCGGGGGTTTCGAGCAGTACTTC	CASSTSGGFEQYF
16	TRBJ1-2	TRBV27	few	TRBD1	TGTGCCAGCAGTCCTAGACAGGGGGCACACTACTATGGCTACACCTTC	CASSPRQGAHYYGYTF
15	TRBJ2-3	TRBV7-2	NA	TRBD2	TGTGCCAGCAGCTTAGGTAGCGGGTTCACAGATACGCAGTATTTT	CASSLGSGFTDTQYF
15	TRBJ2-2	TRBV7-2	once	NA	TGTGCCAGCAGCTTAGGGTCACAAAGCACCGGGGAGCTGTTTTTT	CASSLGSQSTGELFF
12	TRBJ1-5	TRBV6-2/TRBV6-3	once	NA	TGTGCCAGCAGTGAGAATAATAAGCCCCAGCATTTT	CASSENNKPQHF
15	TRBJ1-5	TRBV5-8	NA	TRBD1	TGTGCCAGCAGCTTGGGGACAGGGAGCAATCAGCCCCAGCATTTT	CASSLGTGSNQPQHF
11	TRBJ2-3	TRBV6-5	NA	TRBD1	TGTGCCAGCAGCGAGACAGGGTCGCAGTATTTT	CASSETGSQYF
13	TRBJ1-5	TRBV6-5	NA	NA	TGTGCCAGCAGTTACGGGGGCGGTCAGCCCCAGCATTTT	CASSYGGGQPQHF
15	TRBJ2-5	TRBV28	NA	NA	TGTGCCAGCAGTTTAATCGATCCAGGGCAAGAGACCCAGTACTTC	CASSLIDPGQETQYF
14	TRBJ2-7	TRBV5-4	NA	TRBD2	TGTGCCAGCAGCTCACAGCGGGGGGGCTACGAGCAGTACTTC	CASSSQRGGYEQYF
13	TRBJ1-2	TRBV27	NA	NA	TGTGCCAGCAGGGCCCATCCCAACTATGGCTACACCTTC	CASRAHPNYGYTF
15	TRBJ2-3	TRBV11-2	once	NA	TGTGCCAGCAGCTACGCTACAGGGATCACAGATACGCAGTATTTT	CASSYATGITDTQYF
14	TRBJ2-3	TRBV6-6	NA	NA	TGTGCCAGCTCTAGGCGGGGCTACACAGATACGCAGTATTTT	CASSRRGYTDTQYF
13	TRBJ1-2	TRBV6-5	NA	NA	TGTGCCAGCTGGCAGGGGCGGAAGTCTGGCTACACCTTC	CASWQGRKSGYTF
15	TRBJ1-4	TRBV6-1	once	TRBD1	TGTGCCAGCAGTGAAACAGGGGGTTCAGGTGAAAAACTGTTTTTT	CASSETGGSGEKLFF